What follows are 24 T cell receptor beta chains derived from one specimen sequenced in a study of CD8+ T cells in alopecia areata. Treatment described: oral pan-JAK inhibitor, 5-10 mg twice daily. RNA, once extracted, was reverse transcribed into cDNA for use as the sequencing template. Clones were read by immunoSEQ multiplex PCR, and TCRdb kept only the in-frame ones, dropping some. In the table there are some 130,000 clones, around 56% of which are singletons. Sequences were derived from CD4+ T cells sorted from blood, sampled at week 4, from a patient treated with tofacitinib. The receptors shown here come from a human donor with alopecia areata.

The genes are TRBV29-1 and TRBJ2-5; D is uncertain. The CDR3 has 10 amino acids. CDR1 and CDR2 from the germline V gene are SQVTM and ANQGSEA. V was clipped by 5 bases and J by 5 bases, with 6 bases between them. CDR3 sequence reads: CSVTSETQYF. CDR3 coding DNA: TGCAGCGTTACGTCGGAGACCCAGTACTTC.

The chain couples TRBV5-1 to TRBJ2-3; D is uncertain. This CDR3 has 13 residues. V shed 0 bases and J shed 1 base, with 3 bases lying between them. CDR1 and CDR2 from the germline V gene are SGHRS and YFSETQ. The CDR3 sequence is CASSLVGTDTQYF. CDR3 bases: TGCGCCAGCAGCTTGGTAGGCACAGATACGCAGTATTTT. The full variable domain, rest sourced from reference TRBV5-1 and TRBJ2-3, is KAGVTQTPRYLIKTRGQQVTLSCSPISGHRSVSWYQQTPGQGLQFLFEYFSETQRNKGNFPGRFSGRQFSNSRSEMNVSTLELGDSALYLCASSLVGTDTQYFGPGTRLTVL.

The chain uses TRBV5-1 and TRBJ1-1; D is undetermined. Germline loops: CDR1 SGHRS, CDR2 YFSETQ. V lost 0 bases and J lost 8, with 14 bases in between. CDR3 size: 14 residues. CDR3 sequence reads: CASSLGEMASEAFF. CDR3 bases: TGCGCCAGCAGCTTGGGGGAAATGGCCAGCGAAGCTTTCTTT.

This chain connects TRBV7-9 to TRBJ2-3; no clear D. The V and J ends lost 2 bases and 3 bases respectively, with 0 bases between them. Germline CDR1 and CDR2: SEHNR and FQNEAQ (reference sequence). CDR3 length equals 11 residues. CDR3 loop: CASSLTDTQYF. The CDR3 DNA reads TGTGCCAGCAGCTTAACAGATACGCAGTATTTT.

This clone appeared once. The chain links TRBV30 to TRBJ1-1, with 8 bases aligning to TRBD1. J lost 10 bases, V lost 0 bases, and 7 bases had no gene match. The CDR3 length is 13 residues. In germline, CDR1 is GTSNPN, CDR2 SVGIG (reference sequence). CDR3 sequence: CAWSVSGTGGAFF. CDR3 nucleotide sequence: TGTGCCTGGAGTGTAAGCGGGACAGGAGGAGCTTTCTTT. Together with reference TRBV30 and TRBJ1-1, the CDR3 gives the full variable domain: SQTIHQWPATLVQPVGSPLSLECTVEGTSNPNLYWYRQAAGRGLQLLFYSVGIGQISSEVPQNLSASRPQDRQFILSSKKLLLSDSGFYLCAWSVSGTGGAFFGQGTRLTVV.

The chain couples TRBV30 to TRBJ2-7; TRBD1 matches at 7 bases. This CDR3 spans 14 amino acids. J was trimmed by 2 bases and V by 5 bases; bases with no gene match: 9. Germline CDR1 and CDR2: GTSNPN and SVGIG (reference sequence). CDR3 sequence (DNA): TGTGCCTGGCAAAACAGGGGTCTTACCTACGAGCAGTACTTC. It translates to CAWQNRGLTYEQYF.

This clone appeared a few times. The chain's CDR3 is CSVDGRTDTQYF. The CDR3 DNA sequence: TGCAGCGTTGACGGGCGCACAGATACGCAGTATTTT. The chain couples TRBV29-1 to TRBJ2-3; the D is unclear. Trimming removed 3 bases at V and 1 base at J, with 5 bases between. The CDR3 contains 12 residues. Germline V lookup: CDR1 SQVTM, CDR2 ANQGSEA.

The chain joins TRBV2 to TRBJ2-1; the D is unclear. Trimming removed 2 bases at V and 4 bases at J, with 3 bases between. Germline values: CDR1 SNHLY, CDR2 FYNNEI. CDR3 size: 12 residues. The CDR3 nucleotides read TGTGCCAGCAGTGAACAGTACAATGAGCAGTTCTTC. It translates to CASSEQYNEQFF. Based on the CDR3 plus reference TRBV2 and TRBJ2-1, the full variable domain is EPEVTQTPSHQVTQMGQEVILRCVPISNHLYFYWYRQILGQKVEFLVSFYNNEISEKSEIFDDQFSVERPDGSNFTLKIRSTKLEDSAMYFCASSEQYNEQFFGPGTRLTVL.

This clone occurred a few times. V and J are TRBV29-1 and TRBJ2-7, with a tentative D call TRBD2 (6 bases). The germline CDR1 and CDR2 sequences are SQVTM and ANQGSEA. The CDR3 length is 15 residues. V lost 3 bases and J 0 bases, leaving 15 bases between the germline ends. In DNA, the CDR3 is TGCAGCGTTGATGGGGGGACTTTTGACTCCTACGAGCAGTACTTC. It specifies CSVDGGTFDSYEQYF.

The chain recombines TRBV18 with TRBJ1-1, with a tentative D call TRBD1 (5 bases). Germline assignment: CDR1 KGHSH and CDR2 LQKENI. The V end was cut by 1 base, the J end by 4 bases, with 10 bases between. The CDR3 runs 14 residues. For the CDR3, the DNA is TGTGCCAGCTCACCACAATCAGGGCCCACTGAAGCTTTCTTT. As protein: CASSPQSGPTEAFF.

This clone has at least ten counts. J is TRBJ2-3 and V is TRBV7-3; 7 nucleotides match TRBD2. Germline loops: CDR1 SGHTA, CDR2 FQGTGA. V shed 2 bases and J 3 bases; nucleotides not matched to a gene: 5. CDR3 length: 15 amino acids. CDR3 sequence: CASSLYPGRTDTQYF. DNA of the CDR3: TGTGCCAGCAGCTTATACCCCGGGAGGACAGATACGCAGTATTTT. Complete variable domain (other parts from reference TRBV7-3 and TRBJ2-3): GAGVSQTPSNKVTEKGKYVELRCDPISGHTALYWYRQSLGQGPEFLIYFQGTGAADDSGLPNDRFFAVRPEGSVSTLKIQRTERGDSAVYLCASSLYPGRTDTQYFGPGTRLTVL.

CDR3 region: CASSPRGQTNEKLFF. CDR3 DNA: TGCGCCAGCAGCCCAAGGGGACAAACTAATGAAAAACTGTTTTTT. The chain carries TRBV4-1 and TRBJ1-4; tentatively, D is TRBD1 (6 bases). V was cut by 4 bases and J by 1 base, with 10 bases left in between. The V gene's germline CDR1 is MGHRA and CDR2 YSYEKL. The CDR3 totals 15 residues.

V and J are TRBV5-1 and TRBJ2-7; TRBD2 might be the D (5 bases). Germline values: CDR1 SGHRS, CDR2 YFSETQ. CDR3 length: 14 residues. V lost 1 base and J 9 bases, leaving 17 bases between the germline ends. The CDR3 reads CASSLSRTEEGQYF. The CDR3 DNA follows: TGCGCCAGCAGCTTGTCCCGAACGGAGGAAGGGCAGTACTTC.

This clone was recorded at least ten times. The chain employs TRBV19 and TRBJ2-4; 8 positions agree with TRBD1. The CDR3 spans 14 residues. CDR1 LNHDA and CDR2 SQIVND come from the germline V gene (reference sequence). V shed 7 bases, J shed 7 bases, and the junction held 9 bases outside the gene matches. The CDR3 protein is CASNPTGAGNIQYF. DNA for the CDR3: TGTGCCAGTAACCCGACAGGGGCTGGGAACATTCAGTACTTC. The full variable domain, its missing parts supplied by reference TRBV19 and TRBJ2-4, is DGGITQSPKYLFRKEGQNVTLSCEQNLNHDAMYWYRQDPGQGLRLIYYSQIVNDFQKGDIAEGYSVSREKKESFPLTVTSAQKNPTAFYLCASNPTGAGNIQYFGAGTRLSVL.

This chain links TRBV2 with TRBJ2-3, with 8 bases that match TRBD2. Germline V lookup: CDR1 SNHLY, CDR2 FYNNEI. V shed 5 bases and J 15 bases; nucleotides not matched to a gene: 7. The CDR3 consists of 11 residues. In DNA, the CDR3 is TGTGCCAGCAGTAGAAGCGGGGGCGCTTATTTT. Encoded protein: CASSRSGGAYF.

This chain uses TRBV7-9 with TRBJ2-1; D is undetermined. Trimming removed 4 bases at V and 8 bases at J, with 15 bases between. CDR1 is SEHNR and CDR2 is FQNEAQ in the germline V gene (reference sequence). This CDR3 has 14 residues. This chain's CDR3 is CASSYSLDSDEQFF. The CDR3 nucleotides read TGTGCCAGCAGCTACTCCCTTGACTCGGATGAGCAGTTCTTC.

The chain has TRBV2 and TRBJ1-2; D is unclear. CDR1 is SNHLY, CDR2 FYNNEI, per germline. The CDR3 extends over 13 amino acids. V gave up 6 bases and J gave up 0 bases, with 8 bases separating them. DNA of the CDR3: TGTGCCAGCAGCGAGTCAGCTAACTATGGCTACACCTTC. Translating gives CASSESANYGYTF.

This chain joins TRBV11-2 and TRBJ1-4; 8 bases align to TRBD1. The CDR3 is 15 residues long. The V gene's germline CDR1 is SGHAT and CDR2 FQNNGV. V shed 4 bases and J 7 bases; nucleotides not matched to a gene: 8. The CDR3 loop reads CASSSQGAMSEKLFF. The DNA of the CDR3 is TGTGCCAGCAGCTCGCAGGGGGCGATGAGTGAAAAACTGTTTTTT.

This clone occurred a few times. The rearrangement links TRBV7-2 to TRBJ1-2; D not resolved. This CDR3 spans 13 amino acids. Trimming took off 8 bases at V and 9 bases at J, with 19 bases between the two ends. Germline CDR1 is SGHTA and CDR2 is FQGNSA. CDR3: CASGSNEGRSYTF. CDR3 nucleotide sequence: TGTGCCAGCGGATCGAACGAGGGCAGAAGCTACACCTTC.

The chain couples TRBV29-1 to TRBJ1-2; maybe TRBD1 (6 bases). The ends were cut back, 8 bases at V and 8 bases at J, with 21 bases in the middle. Germline V gives CDR1 SQVTM, CDR2 ANQGSEA. The CDR3 length is 13 residues. CDR3 sequence: CSHRTALGGGYTF. The CDR3 coding sequence is TGCAGCCACAGGACAGCTTTAGGAGGCGGCTACACCTTC.

CDR3 sequence: CASSSTGDYGYTF. CDR3 sequence (DNA): TGTGCCAGCAGTTCCACAGGGGACTATGGCTACACCTTC. The chain has TRBV6-6 and TRBJ1-2, with TRBD1 matching over 7 bases. The CDR3 is 13 residues long. Germline loops: CDR1 MNHNY, CDR2 SVGAGI (reference sequence). V shed 4 bases, J shed 3 bases, and the junction held 2 bases outside the gene matches.

This clone occurred a few times. The chain employs TRBV2 and TRBJ1-4; D is possibly TRBD1 (5 bases). Germline loops: CDR1 SNHLY, CDR2 FYNNEI. The CDR3 extends over 14 amino acids. V lost 3 bases, J lost 7 bases, and 12 bases lay in between. CDR3 loop: CASSEGRGSEKLFF. The CDR3 nucleotides read TGTGCCAGCAGTGAGGGGCGCGGGTCTGAAAAACTGTTTTTT.

The chain recombines TRBV4-2 with TRBJ1-2; TRBD1 matches at 8 bases. The CDR3 sequence is 15 residues long. V was pared by 2 bases and J by 9 bases, with 11 bases of the junction left unmatched. The germline CDR1 and CDR2 sequences are LGHNA and YNFKEQ. This chain's CDR3 is CASSQTRTGRGSYTF. The CDR3 nucleotides read TGTGCCAGCAGCCAAACCCGGACAGGGCGAGGTAGCTACACCTTC.

This chain links TRBV9 with TRBJ2-1; D remains unclear. Trimming removed 0 bases at V and 0 bases at J, with 10 bases between. The CDR3 totals 16 residues. Germline V gene data show CDR1 as SGDLS and CDR2 as YYNGEE. In DNA, the CDR3 is TGTGCCAGCAGCGTAGATTGGGGTATCTCCTACAATGAGCAGTTCTTC. Translated: CASSVDWGISYNEQFF.